This T cell receptor (beta chain) was identified in a study of beta chain features in type 1 diabetes. Study-level findings and limits: The study found that naive, central memory and Treg TCRB repertoires appeared more similar in patients than in healthy donors. TCRB CDR3s were moderately but significantly shorter in Type 1 diabetes patients in all four CD4+ subsets. Junctions at VDJ sites from type 1 diabetes patients had fewer insertions and more deletions.

Germline lookup yields CDR1 SGHVS and CDR2 FNYEAQ. This CDR3 is built from 15 residues. V was trimmed by 1 base and J by 3 bases, leaving 12 bases between them. Sequencing targeted expressed TCRB transcripts, as all isolated RNA had been reverse transcribed. The table came from immunoSEQ multiplex PCR; TCRdb's copy has only in-frame clones and leaves some out. The profile shows some 240,000 clones, under 20% of them singletons. This clone was detected a few times. Its antigen is currently unknown. Each population that was sorted was more than 98% pure. The genes are TRBV7-6 and TRBJ2-5; D call uncertain. Sequenced input: naive CD4+ T cells from blood. This clonotype was obtained from a man aged 30 to 39 with type 1 diabetes. This CDR3 is CASSLEFGIEETQYF. The CDR3 region has the DNA TGTGCCAGCAGCTTAGAATTCGGTATAGAAGAGACCCAGTACTTC. Looking up the rest from reference TRBV7-6 and TRBJ2-5 gives the full variable domain: GAGVSQSPRYKVTKRGQDVALRCDPISGHVSLYWYRQALGQGPEFLTYFNYEAQQDKSGLPNDRFSAERPEGSISTLTIQRTEQRDSAMYRCASSLEFGIEETQYFGPGTRLLVL.